The sequence of this T cell receptor (beta chain) was determined in a study of T cell responses to AZD1222 COVID-19 vaccine. Study results and caveats: Spike was spanned by vaccine-associated CD4 TCRs, which were dominant at 160-218 and 743-854. Of the AZD1222 recipients, only 5 to 7 were seropositive at baseline. It should be noted that donors were predominantly white British and more often female, and clonal diversity was possibly underestimated. The study sampled repertoires only after the peak T cell response.

Note on this clone: Its target is not known.

Sequencing was performed with immunoSEQ multiplex PCR; in TCRdb, only in-frame clones are kept and a portion is missing. The table has around 110,000 clones, around 85% seen once; the top ten hold roughly 3.9%. The sample in question was peripheral blood, obtained on day 0 of MenACWY control vaccination. This receptor was obtained from an adult in good health.

The CDR3: CASRTTGSGNTIYF. The CDR3 DNA reads TGTGCCAGTAGGACGACAGGGTCTGGAAACACCATATATTTT. V is TRBV19 and J is TRBJ1-3; 7 nucleotides align to TRBD1. This CDR3 has 14 amino acids. V shed 6 bases, J shed 1 base, and the junction held 3 bases outside the gene matches. Germline V gene lookup returns CDR1 LNHDA and CDR2 SQIVND (reference sequence).